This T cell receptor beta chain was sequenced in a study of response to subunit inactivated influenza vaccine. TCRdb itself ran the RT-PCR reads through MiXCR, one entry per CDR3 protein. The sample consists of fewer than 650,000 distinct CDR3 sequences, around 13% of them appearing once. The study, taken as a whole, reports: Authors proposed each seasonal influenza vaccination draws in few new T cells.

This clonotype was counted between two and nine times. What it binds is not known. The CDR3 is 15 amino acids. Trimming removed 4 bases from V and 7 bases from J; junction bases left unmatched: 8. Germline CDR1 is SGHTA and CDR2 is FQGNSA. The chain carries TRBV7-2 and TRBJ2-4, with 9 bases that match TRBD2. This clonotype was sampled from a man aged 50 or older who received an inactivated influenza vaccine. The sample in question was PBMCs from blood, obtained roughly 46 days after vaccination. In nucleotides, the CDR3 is TGTGCCAGCAGCTCCTCTAGCGGGATGGGCAACATTCAGTACTTC. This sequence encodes CASSSSSGMGNIQYF. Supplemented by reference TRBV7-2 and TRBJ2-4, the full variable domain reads GAGVSQSPSNKVTEKGKDVELRCDPISGHTALYWYRQSLGQGLEFLIYFQGNSAPDKSGLPSDRFSAERTGGSVSTLTIQRTQQEDSAVYLCASSSSSGMGNIQYFGAGTRLSVL.